These 24 T cell receptor beta chains were sequenced from one sample in a study of OX40 agonist ivuxolimab in advanced cancers. Method: immunoSEQ multiplex PCR; TCRdb's copy keeps in-frame clones and lacks some. The table records approximately 19,000 clones, around 80% of them present only once. The input for sequencing was CD4+ or CD8+ T cells sorted from blood, taken in a trial of the OX40 agonist ivuxolimab. Receptors originate from an adult with an advanced solid tumor such as melanoma, head and neck, liver or kidney cancer.

This clone has just a few counts. This chain links TRBV5-1 with TRBJ2-1, with 10 bases fitting TRBD1. CDR1 and CDR2 from the germline V gene are SGHRS and YFSETQ. The CDR3 is 15 amino acids. Unmatched junction bases numbered 8, after V lost 4 bases and J lost 7 bases. The CDR3 sequence: CASSQGQGQSNEQFF. The CDR3 nucleotides are TGCGCCAGCAGCCAGGGACAGGGGCAATCAAATGAGCAGTTCTTC.

Relative to its sample, this clone is medium-sized. The chain is built from TRBV13 and TRBJ1-3; TRBD1 is a possible D gene (5 bases). Trimming left V 2 bases short and J 0 bases short, with 8 bases between. The germline gives CDR1 PRHDT, CDR2 FYEKMQ (reference sequence). The CDR3 has 15 residues. As DNA, the CDR3 is TGTGCCAGCAGCTTATGGGGGTTCTCTGGAAACACCATATATTTT. Its translation is CASSLWGFSGNTIYF. The whole variable domain, filled in from reference TRBV13 and TRBJ1-3, reads AAGVIQSPRHLIKEKRETATLKCYPIPRHDTVYWYQQGPGQDPQFLISFYEKMQSDKGSIPDRFSAQQFSDYHSELNMSSLELGDSALYFCASSLWGFSGNTIYFGEGSWLTVV.

The chain employs TRBV23-1 and TRBJ1-2; no clear D. TRBV23-1 is placed among ORFs of uncertain function. The CDR3 length is 12 residues. Trimming stripped 6 bases from V and 0 bases from J, with 5 bases between. In DNA form, the CDR3 reads TGCGCCAGCAGACAGCCTAACTATGGCTACACCTTC. Amino acids: CASRQPNYGYTF.

The chain has TRBV5-4 and TRBJ2-5, with D possibly being TRBD1 (5 bases). The CDR3 covers 13 residues. V shed 1 base and J shed 5 bases, with 9 bases lying between them. Germline lookup yields CDR1 SGHNT and CDR2 YYREEE (reference sequence). The CDR3 DNA reads TGTGCCAGCAGCTTGAAAGGGGCGGAGACCCAGTACTTC. Its translation: CASSLKGAETQYF.

As DNA, the CDR3 is TGCGCCAGCAGCCAAGGTGGACAGGGCACCTATGGCTACACCTTC. As protein: CASSQGGQGTYGYTF. The genes are TRBV4-1 and TRBJ1-2; 8 bases map to TRBD1. The germline V gene encodes CDR1 MGHRA and CDR2 YSYEKL. The CDR3 is 15 residues long. J lost 4 bases, V lost 1 base, and 5 bases had no gene match.

This clone occurred once. The V call is TRBV19, the J call TRBJ2-7; 7 bases fit TRBD1. Losses at the gene ends were 5 bases for V and 0 bases for J; bases not matched to a gene: 7. The CDR3 spans 15 residues. Germline V lookup: CDR1 LNHDA, CDR2 SQIVND (reference sequence). The CDR3, as DNA: TGTGCCAGTAGTCCTCGGGACAGCAGCTCCTACGAGCAGTACTTC. Translation gives CASSPRDSSSYEQYF. The variable domain in full, completed from reference TRBV19 and TRBJ2-7, reads DGGITQSPKYLFRKEGQNVTLSCEQNLNHDAMYWYRQDPGQGLRLIYYSQIVNDFQKGDIAEGYSVSREKKESFPLTVTSAQKNPTAFYLCASSPRDSSSYEQYFGPGTRLTVT.

This rearrangement joins TRBV30 to TRBJ2-1; D gene unclear. The CDR3 spans 13 residues. Trimming took off 1 base at V and 4 bases at J, with 8 bases between the two ends. Looked up from germline, CDR1 is GTSNPN and CDR2 is SVGIG (reference sequence). DNA for the CDR3: TGTGCCTGGAGTGCCACATTGTACAATGAGCAGTTCTTC. Its translation is CAWSATLYNEQFF.

The chain carries TRBV4-1 and TRBJ2-2; D is perhaps TRBD2 (6 bases). Trimming took 4 bases from V and 6 from J, leaving 9 bases between them. Germline V gene data show CDR1 as MGHRA and CDR2 as YSYEKL. There are 13 residues in the CDR3. The DNA for the CDR3 is TGCGCCAGCAGCCGGACGGGGGCCGGGGAGCTGTTTTTT. It yields the protein CASSRTGAGELFF.

The chain uses TRBV6-5 and TRBJ1-5; 8 nucleotides agree with TRBD1. The ends lost 8 bases at V and 6 bases at J; junction bases unmatched: 12. CDR3 length: 15 amino acids. Per germline, CDR1 MNHEY and CDR2 SVGAGI. As DNA, the CDR3 is TGTGCCAGCTCGGACAGGGAGGTTCGCAGTCAGCCCCAGCATTTT. Translated: CASSDREVRSQPQHF.

This chain connects TRBV28 to TRBJ2-5; TRBD1 or TRBD2 may be the D gene (5 bases each). Germline V gene data show CDR1 as MDHEN and CDR2 as SYDVKM. Trimming removed 5 bases at V and 5 bases at J, with 15 bases between. CDR3 length: 14 residues. As DNA, the CDR3 is TGTGCCAGCAGTACGGTAGGGGAGACGGAGACCCAGTACTTC. Translation: CASSTVGETETQYF.

J is TRBJ2-2 and V is TRBV2; no definite D call. Trimming cost V 6 bases and J 0 bases, with 11 bases left between them. Germline V gives CDR1 SNHLY, CDR2 FYNNEI. The CDR3 consists of 15 residues. The CDR3: CASSRTFANTGELFF. CDR3 DNA: TGTGCCAGCAGCCGGACGTTCGCGAACACCGGGGAGCTGTTTTTT.

This clone occurred a few times. This rearrangement joins TRBV6-1 to TRBJ1-5, with D hard to call. From germline, CDR1 is MNHNS and CDR2 SASEGT. The CDR3 extends over 14 amino acids. Deletions cut 1 base from V and 1 base from J, with 5 bases between. Written as DNA, the CDR3 is TGTGCCAGCAGTGAAGTCAACAGCAATCAGCCCCAGCATTTT. Its translation: CASSEVNSNQPQHF.

V is TRBV19 and J is TRBJ2-3; 7 bases fit TRBD2. V shed 1 base and J 3 bases; nucleotides not matched to a gene: 7. Germline values: CDR1 LNHDA, CDR2 SQIVND (reference sequence). This CDR3 is built from 16 residues. DNA for the CDR3: TGTGCCAGTAGTATAGGGGGAGGGCGCCTGACAGATACGCAGTATTTT. Encoded protein: CASSIGGGRLTDTQYF.

This chain links TRBV7-9 with TRBJ2-7, with D unresolved. Trimming shortened V by 5 bases and J by 4 bases, and 6 bases separated the two germline ends. Germline V lookup: CDR1 SEHNR, CDR2 FQNEAQ (reference sequence). CDR3 length: 11 amino acids. CDR3 loop: CASSQDYEQYF. CDR3 in DNA: TGTGCCAGCAGCCAAGATTACGAGCAGTACTTC.

The chain uses TRBV11-2 and TRBJ2-5; D unclear. This CDR3 spans 12 amino acids. From germline, CDR1 is SGHAT and CDR2 FQNNGV. Between the trimmed V and J ends, which lost 1 base and 1 base, there was a span of 1 base. CDR3 in amino acids: CASSLGQETQYF. DNA for the CDR3: TGTGCCAGCAGCTTAGGCCAAGAGACCCAGTACTTC.

The chain recombines TRBV28 with TRBJ2-1; 11 bases align to TRBD2. V was clipped by 6 bases and J by 7 bases; unmatched bases: 8. The length of the CDR3 is 15 residues. Germline loops: CDR1 MDHEN, CDR2 SYDVKM. The CDR3 DNA reads TGTGCCAGCAGCCTAGCGGGAGGAGGATTGAATGAGCAGTTCTTC. This sequence encodes CASSLAGGGLNEQFF.

V and J are TRBV27 and TRBJ2-1; D possibly corresponds to TRBD1 (5 bases). Trimming took off 5 bases at V and 6 bases at J, with 11 bases between the two ends. The CDR3 extends over 13 amino acids. The V gene's germline CDR1 is MNHEY and CDR2 SMNVEV (reference sequence). The CDR3 reads CASSTTRVNEQFF. The CDR3 DNA reads TGTGCCAGCAGTACCACCAGGGTCAATGAGCAGTTCTTC.

In its sample, this clone was seen a few times. V usage is TRBV28 and J usage is TRBJ2-5; possible D gene TRBD1, 6 bases. Germline V lookup: CDR1 MDHEN, CDR2 SYDVKM. The CDR3 has 16 residues. V was shortened by 6 bases and J by 2 bases, with 19 bases between the two germline ends. CDR3 loop: CASSPRPGEIQETQYF. Written as DNA, the CDR3 is TGTGCCAGCAGCCCCAGGCCAGGGGAGATACAAGAGACCCAGTACTTC.

The rearrangement links TRBV14 to TRBJ1-2; TRBD1 agrees at 9 bases. V lost 2 bases to trimming and J lost 3 bases; unmatched junction nucleotides: 1. The CDR3 length is 14 residues. Germline loops: CDR1 SGHDN, CDR2 FVKESK. The CDR3 DNA is TGTGCCAGCAGCCAAAGGACAGGGGACTATGGCTACACCTTC. Protein product: CASSQRTGDYGYTF.

The chain joins TRBV6-5 to TRBJ1-2, with 9 bases fitting TRBD1. Germline CDR1 MNHEY, CDR2 SVGAGI. The V and J ends lost 2 bases and 2 bases, in that order; junction bases with no gene match: 3. The length of the CDR3 is 15 residues. CDR3 in amino acids: CASSYVGQGNYGYTF. CDR3 nucleotides: TGTGCCAGCAGTTACGTGGGACAGGGAAACTATGGCTACACCTTC.

The rearrangement links TRBV30 to TRBJ1-2; a weak D match, TRBD1 (6 bases). The length of the CDR3 is 12 residues. Germline values: CDR1 GTSNPN, CDR2 SVGIG (reference sequence). With 7 bases removed from V and 4 bases from J, the gap between germline ends came to 13 bases. CDR3 amino acids: CAYTGSGYGYTF. CDR3 DNA sequence: TGTGCCTACACAGGGAGTGGCTATGGCTACACCTTC.

This sequence joins TRBV9 and TRBJ1-4, with D hard to call. The CDR3 has 15 residues. Trimming pared 3 bases from V and 8 bases from J, leaving 17 bases between. The V gene's germline CDR1 is SGDLS and CDR2 YYNGEE. The CDR3 is CASSARSGSSEKLFF. DNA for the CDR3: TGTGCCAGCAGCGCGCGAAGCGGATCCTCCGAAAAACTGTTTTTT. The full variable domain, with the rest looked up from reference TRBV9 and TRBJ1-4, is DSGVTQTPKHLITATGQRVTLRCSPRSGDLSVYWYQQSLDQGLQFLIQYYNGEERAKGNILERFSAQQFPDLHSELNLSSLELGDSALYFCASSARSGSSEKLFFGSGTQLSVL.

Only one count was recorded for this clone. The chain uses TRBV5-1 and TRBJ2-1; 11 bases map to TRBD1. This CDR3 contains 18 residues. Germline V lookup: CDR1 SGHRS, CDR2 YFSETQ. V shed 4 bases, J shed 8 bases, and the junction held 17 bases outside the gene matches. The CDR3 sequence: CASSLWGPGTGGKDEQFF. DNA of the CDR3: TGCGCCAGCAGCCTCTGGGGGCCCGGGACAGGGGGTAAAGATGAGCAGTTCTTC.

The chain carries TRBV4-1 and TRBJ2-5, with a possible D match to TRBD2 (5 bases). CDR1 MGHRA and CDR2 YSYEKL come from the germline V gene. V was clipped by 6 bases and J by 0 bases, with 8 bases between them. There are 13 residues in the CDR3. This chain's CDR3 is CASSSGNQETQYF. As DNA, the CDR3 is TGCGCCAGCAGTTCCGGGAACCAAGAGACCCAGTACTTC.